The 25 T cell receptor beta chains presented below share a single source sample, sequenced in a study of cytomegalovirus exposure and HLA in healthy donors. Researchers ran the PCR with 60 Vbeta and 13 Jbeta primers. Data came from immunoSEQ multiplex PCR; TCRdb stores just in-frame clones and leaves some out. The sample has 100,000 or so clones; 65% to 80% are singletons. Sequenced input: PBMCs. The origin of the receptors is a male donor in good health and CMV-seronegative.

This chain uses TRBV9 with TRBJ2-5; 8 bases fit TRBD2. Trimming took 4 bases from V and 2 from J; bases not matched to a gene: 10. The germline V gene encodes CDR1 SGDLS and CDR2 YYNGEE. This CDR3 region has 16 residues. The CDR3 loop is CASSPAAGGKQETQYF. DNA of the CDR3: TGTGCCAGCAGCCCCGCGGCGGGAGGTAAACAAGAGACCCAGTACTTC.

The V call is TRBV25-1, the J call TRBJ2-3; D is possibly TRBD2 (7 bases). CDR1 is MGHDK, CDR2 SYGVNS, per germline. The CDR3 has 14 residues. Trimming took 1 base from V and 7 from J, leaving 12 bases between them. The CDR3 loop is CASSESGGRNTQYF. As DNA, the CDR3 is TGTGCCAGCAGTGAATCCGGGGGGCGCAATACGCAGTATTTT.

This sequence joins TRBV5-1 and TRBJ2-6; a possible D gene is TRBD2 (6 bases). Between the trimmed V and J ends, which lost 0 bases and 3 bases, there was a span of 7 bases. Germline lookup yields CDR1 SGHRS and CDR2 YFSETQ. This CDR3 comprises 15 residues. The CDR3: CASSLDGSGANVLTF. The CDR3, as DNA: TGCGCCAGCAGCTTGGACGGGAGTGGGGCCAACGTCCTGACTTTC.

The V and J genes are TRBV27 and TRBJ2-7; 9 bases line up with TRBD1. The CDR3 covers 15 residues. Trimming at V came to 5 bases and at J to 4 bases, leaving 9 bases not matched to a gene. Germline loops: CDR1 MNHEY, CDR2 SMNVEV (reference sequence). CDR3 residues: CASSKRPGQGYEQYF. CDR3 DNA sequence: TGTGCCAGCAGTAAACGCCCGGGACAGGGATACGAGCAGTACTTC.

This clone was counted between two and nine times. The chain uses TRBV4-1 and TRBJ2-6; a possible D gene is TRBD2 (6 bases). Trimming removed 1 base at V and 0 bases at J, with 19 bases between. Germline V gives CDR1 MGHRA, CDR2 YSYEKL. CDR3 length equals 20 residues. CDR3 nucleotides: TGCGCCAGCAGCCAAGGTTCCATGTATTTCGGGGGCTCTGGGGCCAACGTCCTGACTTTC. Its protein is CASSQGSMYFGGSGANVLTF.

A few counts support this clone. At one end, the junction sequence differs from germline, possibly due to a read error. The chain carries TRBV7-7 and TRBJ2-1; TRBD1 matches 11 bases. The CDR3 runs 14 residues. Germline CDR1 SSHAT, CDR2 FNYEAQ (reference sequence). CDR3 in amino acids: CASSFGQGAEEQFF. The CDR3 coding sequence is TGTGCTAGCAGCTTTGGACAGGGGGCAGAAGAGCAGTTCTTC.

The chain uses TRBV5-1 and TRBJ1-4, with 8 positions matching TRBD1. Per germline, CDR1 SGHRS and CDR2 YFSETQ. The CDR3 runs 15 residues. V lost 0 bases, J lost 6 bases, and 4 bases stayed unmatched. CDR3 amino acids: CASSLEAGGYEKLFF. As DNA, the CDR3 is TGCGCCAGCAGCTTGGAGGCAGGGGGCTATGAAAAACTGTTTTTT. Full variable domain (missing parts from reference TRBV5-1 and TRBJ1-4): KAGVTQTPRYLIKTRGQQVTLSCSPISGHRSVSWYQQTPGQGLQFLFEYFSETQRNKGNFPGRFSGRQFSNSRSEMNVSTLELGDSALYLCASSLEAGGYEKLFFGSGTQLSVL.

This clone has only one observation. This chain joins TRBV10-3 and TRBJ2-7; D gene ambiguous. V was shortened by 11 bases and J by 0 bases, with 14 bases between the two germline ends. This CDR3 is built from 13 residues. CDR1 and CDR2 from the germline V gene are ENHRY and SYGVKD. CDR3 amino acids: CAVSDALSYEQYF. CDR3 in DNA: TGTGCCGTATCAGATGCCCTCTCCTACGAGCAGTACTTC.

The chain has TRBV25-1 and TRBJ2-3, with 14 bases matching TRBD2. The CDR3 sequence is 16 residues long. Germline CDR1 is MGHDK and CDR2 is SYGVNS. With V trimmed by 4 bases and J by 5 bases, 5 bases remained unmatched. Written as DNA, the CDR3 is TGTGCCAGCAGTGCCGGACTAGCGGGAGGTCTAGATACGCAGTATTTT. Encoded protein: CASSAGLAGGLDTQYF.

V gene TRBV11-3 combines with J gene TRBJ2-2; D is uncertain. CDR1 SGHNT and CDR2 YENEEA come from the germline V gene. CDR3 length equals 14 residues. V was clipped by 1 base and J by 1 base, with 4 bases between them. In DNA, the CDR3 is TGTGCCAGCAGCTTAGCGCGGAACACCGGGGAGCTGTTTTTT. This codes for CASSLARNTGELFF. The complete variable domain, with remaining parts taken from reference TRBV11-3 and TRBJ2-2, reads EAGVVQSPRYKIIEKKQPVAFWCNPISGHNTLYWYLQNLGQGPELLIRYENEEAVDDSQLPKDRFSAERLKGVDSTLKIQPAELGDSAVYLCASSLARNTGELFFGEGSRLTVL.

The chain combines TRBV28 with TRBJ2-7; TRBD2 agrees at 11 bases. Germline CDR1 is MDHEN and CDR2 is SYDVKM. CDR3 length: 14 residues. V was clipped by 4 bases and J by 1 base; unmatched bases: 0. The CDR3 reads CASSSSGRSYEQYF. CDR3 bases: TGTGCCAGCAGTTCTAGCGGGAGGTCCTACGAGCAGTACTTC.

There are a few counts of this clone. This sequence joins TRBV2 and TRBJ2-7, with a tentative D call TRBD1 (5 bases). There are 15 residues in the CDR3. Trimming took 6 bases from V and 5 from J, leaving 20 bases between them. The germline V gene encodes CDR1 SNHLY and CDR2 FYNNEI. The CDR3 spells CASRQDIILLHEQYF. CDR3 bases: TGTGCCAGCAGACAGGACATCATCCTTTTGCACGAGCAGTACTTC.

The rearrangement uses TRBV5-1 and TRBJ2-2; a weak D match, TRBD1 (6 bases). From germline, CDR1 is SGHRS and CDR2 YFSETQ. The CDR3 extends over 16 amino acids. V was clipped by 4 bases and J by 8 bases, with 21 bases between them. CDR3 in amino acids: CASSPPHPIDRGELFF. CDR3 sequence (DNA): TGCGCCAGCAGCCCACCTCACCCTATAGACAGGGGGGAGCTGTTTTTT.

This clone appeared a few times. Different DNA sequences within this sample yield the same CDR3. The gene calls are TRBV6-5 and TRBJ2-7; 8 positions match TRBD1. The CDR3 is 14 amino acids. Germline CDR1 is MNHEY and CDR2 is SVGAGI. The junction had 2 bases not matched to a gene; V was cut back by 2 bases and J by 2 bases. The CDR3 protein is CASSYGTGAYEQYF. CDR3 nucleotides: TGTGCCAGCAGTTACGGGACAGGTGCCTACGAGCAGTACTTC.

The V call is TRBV4-2, the J call TRBJ2-1; 9 positions match TRBD2. The CDR3 runs to 15 residues. The germline CDR1 and CDR2 sequences are LGHNA and YNFKEQ. J gave up 5 bases and V 4 bases, and 6 bases lay outside the gene matches. The CDR3 nucleotides read TGTGCCAGCAGCCCCAAGGAGCGGGAGGACAATGAGCAGTTCTTC. This encodes CASSPKEREDNEQFF.

The chain uses TRBV6-1 and TRBJ2-1; 9 bases match TRBD2. Trimming removed 1 base from V and 5 bases from J; junction bases left unmatched: 12. This CDR3 contains 18 residues. Looked up from germline, CDR1 is MNHNS and CDR2 is SASEGT. CDR3 coding DNA: TGTGCCAGCAGTGAAGAGTTAGAAGTGAGCGGGAGGCACAATGAGCAGTTCTTC. This sequence encodes CASSEELEVSGRHNEQFF.

The chain links TRBV6-4 to TRBJ2-2; TRBD1 aligns across 9 bases. V lost 5 bases to trimming and J lost 2 bases; unmatched junction nucleotides: 6. This CDR3 is 16 amino acids long. The germline V gene encodes CDR1 MRHNA and CDR2 SNTAGT. CDR3: CASSLGTGPNTGELFF. The CDR3 DNA sequence: TGTGCCAGCAGTCTCGGGACAGGGCCTAACACCGGGGAGCTGTTTTTT.

V usage is TRBV29-1 and J usage is TRBJ2-2; 7 nucleotides line up with TRBD2. The CDR3 length is 14 residues. V dropped 3 bases and J dropped 4; count of bases not matched to a gene: 5. Germline CDR1 reads SQVTM; CDR2 reads ANQGSEA. The CDR3 loop is CSVEGGEGTGELFF. The CDR3 DNA follows: TGCAGCGTTGAGGGTGGGGAGGGCACCGGGGAGCTGTTTTTT.

V and J are TRBV14 and TRBJ1-1, with no clear D. CDR3 length equals 15 residues. Germline CDR1 is SGHDN and CDR2 is FVKESK. V was pared by 0 bases and J by 0 bases, with 8 bases between. The CDR3 sequence: CASSQERVMNTEAFF. The CDR3 DNA sequence: TGTGCCAGCAGCCAAGAAAGAGTCATGAACACTGAAGCTTTCTTT.

The J gene is TRBJ2-1, the V gene TRBV7-3; 9 nucleotides match TRBD1. The CDR3 spans 15 residues. Losses at the gene ends were 5 bases for V and 6 bases for J; bases not matched to a gene: 8. Germline V gene data show CDR1 as SGHTA and CDR2 as FQGTGA. CDR3 nucleotides: TGTGCCAGCAGCCCAAACTGGGGACAGGGCAATGAGCAGTTCTTC. Translating it yields CASSPNWGQGNEQFF.

This chain links TRBV25-1 with TRBJ2-3; D perhaps matches TRBD1 (5 bases). Germline CDR1 reads MGHDK; CDR2 reads SYGVNS. V was clipped by 3 bases and J by 1 base, with 8 bases between them. The CDR3 length is 14 residues. The CDR3 bases are TGTGCCAGCAGTGAGGGGCGTGGCACAGATACGCAGTATTTT. Protein product: CASSEGRGTDTQYF.

The V gene is TRBV5-1, the J gene TRBJ1-6, with D tentatively TRBD1 (5 bases). The V gene lost 0 bases and the J gene lost 7 bases, with 11 bases spanning the gap. CDR1 SGHRS and CDR2 YFSETQ come from the germline V gene. CDR3 length equals 15 residues. CDR3 nucleotides: TGCGCCAGCAGCTTGGAAGCAGGGATAAATTCACCCCTCCACTTT. As protein: CASSLEAGINSPLHF.

This clone appeared a single time. J is TRBJ2-1 and V is TRBV5-4, with TRBD2 as a possible D gene (5 bases). The CDR3 sequence is 12 residues long. Deletions cut 0 bases from V and 7 bases from J, with 5 bases between. The germline gives CDR1 SGHNT, CDR2 YYREEE (reference sequence). CDR3 DNA sequence: TGTGCCAGCAGCTTGGGGGAGAATGAGCAGTTCTTC. As protein: CASSLGENEQFF.

The chain is built from TRBV5-6 and TRBJ2-5; TRBD1 aligns across 9 bases. V shed 2 bases and J 5 bases; nucleotides not matched to a gene: 1. The CDR3 covers 13 residues. Germline CDR1 reads SGHDT; CDR2 reads YYEEEE. DNA of the CDR3: TGTGCCAGCAGCTTAGACAGGGGGGAGACCCAGTACTTC. It specifies CASSLDRGETQYF.

The chain carries TRBV5-6 and TRBJ2-7; tentatively, D is TRBD1 (6 bases). Germline CDR1 reads SGHDT; CDR2 reads YYEEEE. The V and J ends lost 4 bases and 7 bases respectively, with 21 bases between them. The CDR3 covers 15 residues. The CDR3 DNA reads TGTGCCAGCAGCGGCGCTACAGGGTTCCCTGGGGAGCAGTACTTC. Residues: CASSGATGFPGEQYF.